This T cell receptor (beta chain) is from a study of blood T cell repertoires in COVID-19. Study-wide background: The analysed material was cDNA or gDNA that came from T cells, B-cell-depleted T cells, or PBMCs.

Those enrolled, adults aged about 18 to 95 years, came from about two dozen US areas. The CDR3 totals 14 residues. V was pared by 1 base and J by 4 bases, with 6 bases of the junction left unmatched. Germline lookup yields CDR1 GTSNPN and CDR2 SVGIG (reference sequence). Profiled with immunoSEQ multiplex PCR; TCRdb holds only in-frame clones, not every one. The sample carries roughly 290,000 clones, roughly 90% recorded once. The source is a woman aged 40 to 50 who had recovered from COVID-19. The chain is built from TRBV30 and TRBJ1-1; 7 bases are shared with TRBD1. Sequencing used PBMCs or T cells enriched from blood (not recorded which). Written as DNA, the CDR3 is TGTGCCTGGAGTGGCAGGGGGTGGGGCACTGAAGCTTTCTTT. This sequence encodes CAWSGRGWGTEAFF.